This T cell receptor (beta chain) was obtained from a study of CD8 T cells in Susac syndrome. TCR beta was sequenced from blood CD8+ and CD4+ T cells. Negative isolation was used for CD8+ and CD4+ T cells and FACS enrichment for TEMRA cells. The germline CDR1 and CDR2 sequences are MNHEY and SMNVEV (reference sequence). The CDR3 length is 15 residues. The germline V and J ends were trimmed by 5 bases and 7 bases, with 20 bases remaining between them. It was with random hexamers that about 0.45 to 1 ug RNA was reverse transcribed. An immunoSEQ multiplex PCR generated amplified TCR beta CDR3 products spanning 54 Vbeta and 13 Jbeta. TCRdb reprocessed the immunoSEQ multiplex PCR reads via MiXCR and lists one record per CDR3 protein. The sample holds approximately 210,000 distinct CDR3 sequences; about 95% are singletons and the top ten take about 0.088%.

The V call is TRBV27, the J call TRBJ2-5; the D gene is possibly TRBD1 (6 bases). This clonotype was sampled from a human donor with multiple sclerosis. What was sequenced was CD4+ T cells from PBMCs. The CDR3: CASSSSLGLGGTQYF. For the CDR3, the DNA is TGTGCCAGCAGTAGTAGTTTGGGTCTAGGGGGGACCCAGTACTTC.